The rows below give T cell receptor beta chains drawn from one sample of a study of resident and recirculating memory T cells in vitiligo. Only in-frame clones appear in the TCRdb table, and some are missing; sequencing was by immunoSEQ multiplex PCR. The profile shows some 70,000 clones, about nine tenths of them singletons. Sequencing used blood. These receptor sequences come from a male donor with vitiligo. CDR3s include the opening cysteine and the closing phenylalanine or tryptophan. Each record gives: CDR3 length, clone size, V gene, D gene, J gene, CDR3 DNA, CDR3 protein. D genes are given only for firm matches. Clone sizes are given selectively: once, few, many, or a class where the clone is expanded.

14,.,TRBV4-1,.,TRBJ2-7,TGCGCCAGCAGCCAGGGGAGGCAGTTCGACGAGCAGTACTTC,CASSQGRQFDEQYF
16,.,TRBV4-2,TRBD2,TRBJ2-3,TGTGCCAGCAGCCAAGATCCGACTAGCGGGGGAGATACGCAGTATTTT,CASSQDPTSGGDTQYF
14,once,TRBV10-3,.,TRBJ2-2,TGTGCCATCAGTGACCGCGGGGGCGCCGGGGAGCTGTTTTTT,CAISDRGGAGELFF
14,.,TRBV5-1,.,TRBJ2-3,TGCGCCAGCAGCTTGGCCCTCCGTGTAGATACGCAGTATTTT,CASSLALRVDTQYF
14,few,TRBV10-2,.,TRBJ1-1,TGCGCCAGCAGTGAGTCGGAGGGGCCGACTGAAGCTTTCTTT,CASSESEGPTEAFF
13,once,TRBV4-1,.,TRBJ2-7,TGCGCCAGCAGCCATCCGGGGGTCTACGAGCAGTACTTC,CASSHPGVYEQYF
16,.,TRBV12-5,TRBD2,TRBJ2-3,TGTGCTAGTGGTATAGGAACTAGCGGGGACACAGATACGCAGTATTTT,CASGIGTSGDTDTQYF
17,.,TRBV5-1,TRBD1,TRBJ1-5,TGCGCCAGCAGCTCCCTCCCGACAGGGACAGGCAATCAGCCCCAGCATTTT,CASSSLPTGTGNQPQHF
9,.,TRBV12-5,.,TRBJ2-5,TGTGCTAGTGGTTCAACCCAGTACTTC,CASGSTQYF
14,.,TRBV4-1,TRBD1,TRBJ2-7,TGCGCCAGCAGCCCCCGGGACAGCACCTACGAGCAGTACTTC,CASSPRDSTYEQYF
15,.,TRBV5-4,.,TRBJ2-2,TGTGCCAGCAGCTTGAAACGGTCTAACACCGGGGAGCTGTTTTTT,CASSLKRSNTGELFF
15,once,TRBV11-2,.,TRBJ1-1,TGTGCCAGCAGCTTAGGAGGCCCCCGCAACACTGAAGCTTTCTTT,CASSLGGPRNTEAFF
14,.,TRBV11-2,TRBD2,TRBJ2-5,TGTGCCAGCAGCTTAGAGGTGGGGGAGGGGACCCAGTACTTC,CASSLEVGEGTQYF
16,once,TRBV9,.,TRBJ1-1,TGTGCCAGCGGCACCAGGGAAAGAATTGAGAAGACTGAAGCTTTCTTT,CASGTRERIEKTEAFF
18,.,TRBV4-2,TRBD2,TRBJ2-3,TGTGCCAGCAGCCAAGAGTACCTAGCGGGGACCCGCACAGATACGCAGTATTTT,CASSQEYLAGTRTDTQYF
16,.,TRBV7-2,.,TRBJ2-5,TGTGCCAGCAGCTCGGCCATGGGGCGCGGACAAGAGACCCAGTACTTC,CASSSAMGRGQETQYF
16,.,TRBV7-2,.,TRBJ2-2,TGTGCCAGCAGCCGAAAGCTTGGTACAGCCACCGGGGAGCTGTTTTTT,CASSRKLGTATGELFF
15,.,TRBV28,.,TRBJ2-7,TGTGCCAGCAGTTCCGGACAGGCGGGGAGAGACGAGCAGTACTTC,CASSSGQAGRDEQYF
16,.,TRBV18,TRBD1,TRBJ2-2,TGTGCCAGCTCACCGCCCACAGGGGGAAACACCGGGGAGCTGTTTTTT,CASSPPTGGNTGELFF
13,.,TRBV18,.,TRBJ1-1,TGTGCCAGCTCACCACAGGGAGATACTGAAGCTTTCTTT,CASSPQGDTEAFF
15,.,TRBV7-2,TRBD2,TRBJ2-3,TGTGCCAGCAGCCGGGACTACATTAGCACAGATACGCAGTATTTT,CASSRDYISTDTQYF
15,.,TRBV7-2,TRBD2,TRBJ2-7,TGTGCCAGCAGCTCCCCCGGGACTAGCGGGCACGAGCAGTACTTC,CASSSPGTSGHEQYF
14,.,TRBV7-8,.,TRBJ1-5,TGTGCCAGCAGCTTAGCAAGGGGGAAACAGCCCCAGCATTTT,CASSLARGKQPQHF
16,once,TRBV28,TRBD2,TRBJ2-1,TGTGCCAGCAGACCCCCGGGGGGGAGCTCCTACAATGAGCAGTTCTTC,CASRPPGGSSYNEQFF
20,.,TRBV4-1,TRBD2,TRBJ2-2,TGCGCCAGCAGCCGACCGACTAGCGGGGGGGCCCCTATGGTCACCGGGGAGCTGTTTTTT,CASSRPTSGGAPMVTGELFF
15,.,TRBV13,.,TRBJ1-2,TGTGCCAGCAGCTTAGGAGGTAGGACAGTTTATGGCTACACCTTC,CASSLGGRTVYGYTF
15,once,TRBV15,TRBD1,TRBJ1-6,TGTGCCACCAGCAGAGCCGGGACAGAGAATTCACCCCTCCACTTT,CATSRAGTENSPLHF